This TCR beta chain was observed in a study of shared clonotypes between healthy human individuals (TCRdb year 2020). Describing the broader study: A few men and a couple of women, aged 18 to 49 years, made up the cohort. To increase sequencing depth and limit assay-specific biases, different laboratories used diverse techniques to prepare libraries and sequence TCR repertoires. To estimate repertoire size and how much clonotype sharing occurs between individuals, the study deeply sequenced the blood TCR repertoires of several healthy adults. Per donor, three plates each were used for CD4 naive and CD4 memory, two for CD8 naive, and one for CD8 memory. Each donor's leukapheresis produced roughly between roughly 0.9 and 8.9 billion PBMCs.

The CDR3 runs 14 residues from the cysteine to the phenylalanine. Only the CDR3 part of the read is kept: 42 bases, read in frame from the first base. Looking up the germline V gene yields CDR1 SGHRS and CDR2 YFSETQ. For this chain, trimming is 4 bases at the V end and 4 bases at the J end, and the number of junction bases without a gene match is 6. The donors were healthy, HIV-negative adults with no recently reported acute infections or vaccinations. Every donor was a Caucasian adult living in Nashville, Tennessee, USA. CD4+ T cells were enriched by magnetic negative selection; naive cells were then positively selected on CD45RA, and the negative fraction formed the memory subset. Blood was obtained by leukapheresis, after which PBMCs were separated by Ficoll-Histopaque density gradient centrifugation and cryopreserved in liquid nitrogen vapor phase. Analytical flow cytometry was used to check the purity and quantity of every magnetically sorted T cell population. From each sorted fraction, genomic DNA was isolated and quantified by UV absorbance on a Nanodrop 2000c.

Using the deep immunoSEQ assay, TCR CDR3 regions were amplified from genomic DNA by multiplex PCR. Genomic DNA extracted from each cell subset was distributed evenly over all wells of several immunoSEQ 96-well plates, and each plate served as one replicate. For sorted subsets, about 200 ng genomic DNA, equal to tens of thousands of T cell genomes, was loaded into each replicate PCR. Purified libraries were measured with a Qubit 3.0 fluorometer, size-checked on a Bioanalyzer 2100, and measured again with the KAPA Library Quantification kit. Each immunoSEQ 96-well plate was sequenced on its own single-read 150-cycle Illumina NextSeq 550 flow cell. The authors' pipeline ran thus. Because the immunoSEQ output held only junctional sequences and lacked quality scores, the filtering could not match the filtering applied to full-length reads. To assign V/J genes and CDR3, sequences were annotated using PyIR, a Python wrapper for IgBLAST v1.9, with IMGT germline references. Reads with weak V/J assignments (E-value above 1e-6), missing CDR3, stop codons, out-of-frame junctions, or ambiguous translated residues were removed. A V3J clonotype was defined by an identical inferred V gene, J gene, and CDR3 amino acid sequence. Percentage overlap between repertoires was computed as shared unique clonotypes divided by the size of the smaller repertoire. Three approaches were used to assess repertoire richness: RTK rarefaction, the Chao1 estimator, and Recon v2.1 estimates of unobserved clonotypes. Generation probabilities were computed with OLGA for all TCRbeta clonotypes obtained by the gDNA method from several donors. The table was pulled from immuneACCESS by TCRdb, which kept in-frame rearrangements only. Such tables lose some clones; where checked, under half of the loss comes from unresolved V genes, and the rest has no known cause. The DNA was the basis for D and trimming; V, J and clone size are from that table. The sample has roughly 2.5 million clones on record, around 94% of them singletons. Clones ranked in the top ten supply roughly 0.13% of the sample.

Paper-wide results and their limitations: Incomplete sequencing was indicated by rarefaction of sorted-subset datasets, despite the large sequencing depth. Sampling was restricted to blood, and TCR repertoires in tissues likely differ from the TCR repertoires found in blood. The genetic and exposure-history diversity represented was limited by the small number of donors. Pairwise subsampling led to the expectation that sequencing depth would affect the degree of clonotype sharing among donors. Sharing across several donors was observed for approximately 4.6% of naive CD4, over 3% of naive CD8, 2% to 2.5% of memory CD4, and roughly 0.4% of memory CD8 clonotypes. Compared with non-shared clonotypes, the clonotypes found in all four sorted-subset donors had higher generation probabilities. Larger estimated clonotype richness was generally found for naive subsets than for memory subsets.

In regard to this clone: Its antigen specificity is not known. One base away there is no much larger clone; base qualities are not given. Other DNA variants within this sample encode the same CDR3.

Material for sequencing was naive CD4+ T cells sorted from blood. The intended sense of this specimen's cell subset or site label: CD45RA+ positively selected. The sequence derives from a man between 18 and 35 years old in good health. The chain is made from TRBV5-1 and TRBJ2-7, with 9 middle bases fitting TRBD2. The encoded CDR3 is CASSLTSGTYEQYF. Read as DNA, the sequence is TGCGCCAGCAGCCTGACTAGCGGAACATACGAGCAGTACTTC.